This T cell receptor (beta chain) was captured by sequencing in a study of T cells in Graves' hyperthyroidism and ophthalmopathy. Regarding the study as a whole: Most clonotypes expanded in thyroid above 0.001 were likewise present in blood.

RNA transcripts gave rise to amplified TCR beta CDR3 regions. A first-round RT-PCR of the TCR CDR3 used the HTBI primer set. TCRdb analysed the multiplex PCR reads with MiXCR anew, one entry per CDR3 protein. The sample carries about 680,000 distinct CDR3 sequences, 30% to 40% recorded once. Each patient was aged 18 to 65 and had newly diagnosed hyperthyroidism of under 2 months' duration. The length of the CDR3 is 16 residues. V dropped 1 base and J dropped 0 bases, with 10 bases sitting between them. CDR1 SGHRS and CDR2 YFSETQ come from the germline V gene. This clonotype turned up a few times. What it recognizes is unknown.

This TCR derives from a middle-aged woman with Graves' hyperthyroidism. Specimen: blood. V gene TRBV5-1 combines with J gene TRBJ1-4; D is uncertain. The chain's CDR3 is CASSLRVIATNEKLFF. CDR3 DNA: TGCGCCAGCAGCTTGAGAGTAATTGCAACTAATGAAAAACTGTTTTTT.